Detailed here is one T cell receptor beta chain. Assay used: immunoSEQ multiplex PCR; TCRdb lists only in-frame clones, some missing. Of about 260,000 clones listed, 88% are singletons. Germline CDR1 and CDR2: MNHNS and SASEGT. The CDR3 is 14 residues long. Trimming shortened V by 2 bases and J by 3 bases, and 9 bases separated the two germline ends. These data come from a study of blood T cell repertoires in COVID-19. Study details: Samples representing acute and convalescent COVID-19 were sourced from the United States, Italy and Spain.

This sequence was found in a man aged 55 to 69 who had recovered from COVID-19. The material sequenced was peripheral blood. The chain is built from TRBV6-1 and TRBJ2-3; D gene uncertain. CDR3 DNA sequence: TGTGCCAGCAGTGAACCTCTGAGGACAGATACGCAGTATTTT. It codes for CASSEPLRTDTQYF.